One and the same sample provided the 29 T cell receptor beta chains below, sequenced in a study of shared clonotypes between healthy human individuals. Using immunoSEQ multiplex PCR, the repertoire was profiled, and TCRdb retains in-frame clones only, with some absent. This table has roughly 2 million clones, more than 90% appearing once. The material sequenced was naive CD4+ T cells sorted from blood. Subset given: CD45RA+ positively selected. The receptor set was obtained from a man aged 18-30 years in good health.

The genes are TRBV6-6 and TRBJ1-1; TRBD1 aligns across 8 bases. V gave up 2 bases and J gave up 4 bases; unmatched junction bases: 6. Germline CDR1 MNHNY, CDR2 SVGAGI (reference sequence). The CDR3 extends over 15 amino acids. Written as DNA, the CDR3 is TGTGCCAGCAGTTACGGACAGGGCTCTGGCACTGAAGCTTTCTTT. Translated, it gives CASSYGQGSGTEAFF.

The chain recombines TRBV11-2 with TRBJ2-5; D remains unclear. Trimming stripped 0 bases from V and 7 bases from J, with 15 bases between. The CDR3 is 15 amino acids. Per germline, CDR1 SGHAT and CDR2 FQNNGV. The CDR3 sequence is CASSLDRNGLGTQYF. CDR3 DNA sequence: TGTGCCAGCAGCTTAGATAGGAACGGCTTAGGGACCCAGTACTTC.

The CDR3 DNA reads TGTGCCAGCAGCTTAGGAGGAAGGGGCTGGACTGAAGCTTTCTTT. Translated: CASSLGGRGWTEAFF. This chain connects TRBV11-2 to TRBJ1-1, with D tentatively TRBD1 (5 bases). The CDR3 is made up of 15 amino acids. The V end lost 1 base, the J end lost 5 bases, and 14 bases lay between the germline ends. CDR1 and CDR2 from the germline V gene are SGHAT and FQNNGV.

The chain employs TRBV15 and TRBJ1-3, with D perhaps matching TRBD1 (5 bases). V lost 1 base, J lost 1 base, and 14 bases lay in between. Germline lookup yields CDR1 LNHNV and CDR2 YYDKDF (reference sequence). The CDR3 consists of 17 residues. Written as DNA, the CDR3 is TGTGCCACCAGCAGAGTGGCAGATGGGGGGTCTGGAAACACCATATATTTT. Its translation: CATSRVADGGSGNTIYF.

V usage is TRBV29-1 and J usage is TRBJ2-4; D may be TRBD1 (6 bases). Trimming left V 6 bases short and J 0 bases short, with 12 bases between. The CDR3 spans 14 residues. Germline-derived CDR1 and CDR2 are SQVTM and ANQGSEA. CDR3 in DNA: TGCAGCGTGGACAGAGGGTTAGCCAAAAACATTCAGTACTTC. Protein product: CSVDRGLAKNIQYF.

The chain couples TRBV7-3 to TRBJ2-6; no reliable D call. The CDR3 runs to 13 residues. Looked up from germline, CDR1 is SGHTA and CDR2 is FQGTGA. The V end was cut by 5 bases, the J end by 4 bases, with 6 bases between. The CDR3 DNA is TGTGCCAGCAGCCCGCCGGGGGCCAACGTCCTGACTTTC. Translating gives CASSPPGANVLTF.

This clone was detected once. The chain employs TRBV5-1 and TRBJ1-6; TRBD1 matches 12 bases. V lost 4 bases and J lost 6; bases outside the gene matches: 2. Looked up from germline, CDR1 is SGHRS and CDR2 is YFSETQ. The CDR3 runs 15 residues. Here the CDR3 reads CASSRDRGPNSPLHF. Here the CDR3 DNA reads TGCGCCAGCAGCAGGGACAGGGGGCCTAATTCACCCCTCCACTTT. Variable domain in full (rest from reference TRBV5-1 and TRBJ1-6): KAGVTQTPRYLIKTRGQQVTLSCSPISGHRSVSWYQQTPGQGLQFLFEYFSETQRNKGNFPGRFSGRQFSNSRSEMNVSTLELGDSALYLCASSRDRGPNSPLHFGNGTRLTVT.

This rearrangement joins TRBV2 to TRBJ1-4, with TRBD1 as a possible D gene (6 bases). The CDR3 has 14 residues. The germline CDR1 and CDR2 sequences are SNHLY and FYNNEI. V lost 3 bases, J lost 8 bases, and 13 bases lay in between. In nucleotides, the CDR3 is TGTGCCAGCAGTGATCGGGGGCTCGGGGAAAAACTGTTTTTT. Translation: CASSDRGLGEKLFF.

This chain joins TRBV18 and TRBJ1-5; no clear D. The CDR3 sequence is 18 residues long. In germline, CDR1 is KGHSH, CDR2 LQKENI. Deletions cut 3 bases from V and 2 bases from J, with 20 bases between. In nucleotides, the CDR3 is TGTGCCAGCTCACCCCCCGGGTACCTGGTGAACGGCAATCAGCCCCAGCATTTT. It codes for CASSPPGYLVNGNQPQHF.

Regarding this clone: Other DNA variants within this sample encode the same CDR3. The chain combines TRBV6-1 with TRBJ2-7; 10 bases line up with TRBD1. Trimming removed 9 bases from V and 5 bases from J; junction bases left unmatched: 7. CDR1 MNHNS and CDR2 SASEGT come from the germline V gene. CDR3 length: 13 residues. This chain's CDR3 is CASSGTGAHEQYF. Written as DNA, the CDR3 is TGTGCCAGTTCCGGGACAGGGGCACACGAGCAGTACTTC.

The chain uses TRBV28 and TRBJ1-2; TRBD1 is a possible D gene (6 bases). Germline CDR1 is MDHEN and CDR2 is SYDVKM. The CDR3 is 14 residues long. V was cut by 4 bases and J by 4 bases, with 13 bases left in between. The CDR3 region is CASSSRAGAYGYTF. The CDR3 DNA sequence: TGTGCCAGCAGTTCCAGGGCAGGGGCCTATGGCTACACCTTC.

V gene TRBV6-5 combines with J gene TRBJ1-6; no clear D gene. Trimming pared 6 bases from V and 4 bases from J, leaving 10 bases between. Germline V gene data show CDR1 as MNHEY and CDR2 as SVGAGI. CDR3 length: 14 residues. The CDR3 here is CASRDMSYNSPLHF. Here the CDR3 DNA reads TGTGCCAGCAGGGATATGTCGTATAATTCACCCCTCCACTTT.

The chain couples TRBV5-1 to TRBJ1-1; unclear D gene. CDR1 and CDR2 from the germline V gene are SGHRS and YFSETQ. V lost 5 bases, J lost 3 bases, and 2 bases lay in between. CDR3 length equals 10 residues. Here the CDR3 DNA reads TGCGCCAGCAGGTACACTGAAGCTTTCTTT. As protein: CASRYTEAFF.

The chain joins TRBV7-2 to TRBJ2-3, with 11 bases fitting TRBD2. CDR1 is SGHTA and CDR2 is FQGNSA in the germline V gene. With V trimmed by 2 bases and J by 4 bases, 5 bases remained unmatched. This CDR3 has 16 residues. CDR3 amino acids: CASSLMTSGKSDTQYF. As DNA, the CDR3 is TGTGCCAGCAGCTTAATGACTAGCGGGAAATCAGATACGCAGTATTTT.

This chain links TRBV10-1 with TRBJ2-7; tentative D call: TRBD2 (5 bases). Trimming pared 3 bases from V and 10 bases from J, leaving 13 bases between. Germline V gene lookup returns CDR1 WNHNN and CDR2 SYGVQD (reference sequence). The CDR3 runs 12 residues. CDR3 in amino acids: CASSELRTPQYF. Written as DNA, the CDR3 is TGCGCCAGCAGTGAACTTCGGACTCCTCAGTACTTC.

The V and J genes are TRBV29-1 and TRBJ1-1; 9 bases are a match to TRBD1. The CDR3 consists of 16 residues. The trim removed 6 bases at V and 7 bases at J, leaving 18 bases unmatched. Per germline, CDR1 SQVTM and CDR2 ANQGSEA. DNA for the CDR3: TGCAGCGTCAGTACGCACAGGGGGCGGCAGGTAGTTGAAGCTTTCTTT. Translated, it gives CSVSTHRGRQVVEAFF.

The chain links TRBV7-2 to TRBJ2-1; TRBD2 might be the D (5 bases). Per germline, CDR1 SGHTA and CDR2 FQGNSA. CDR3 length: 16 amino acids. V was shortened by 3 bases and J by 0 bases, with 12 bases between the two germline ends. The CDR3 loop is CASSFLPAASYNEQFF. The CDR3 nucleotides are TGTGCCAGCAGCTTTCTTCCAGCGGCCTCCTACAATGAGCAGTTCTTC.

The chain carries TRBV9 and TRBJ2-2, with unresolved D. Trimming removed 0 bases at V and 6 bases at J, with 6 bases between. The CDR3 contains 13 residues. Germline CDR1 and CDR2: SGDLS and YYNGEE. The CDR3 nucleotides read TGTGCCAGCAGCGTAGGGGGTCCCGGGGAGCTGTTTTTT. Its translation: CASSVGGPGELFF.

The chain employs TRBV5-1 and TRBJ1-2, with D uncertain. Looked up from germline, CDR1 is SGHRS and CDR2 is YFSETQ. Trimming removed 4 bases at V and 2 bases at J, with 18 bases between. The CDR3 is 16 residues long. In nucleotides, the CDR3 is TGCGCCAGCAGCCAACTTCTCGGACCCCTAAACTATGGCTACACCTTC. Protein: CASSQLLGPLNYGYTF.

The CDR3 is CAISPGNEQYF. CDR3 in DNA: TGTGCCATCAGCCCGGGTAACGAGCAGTACTTC. The chain has TRBV10-3 and TRBJ2-7; unclear D gene. CDR1 ENHRY and CDR2 SYGVKD come from the germline V gene. The CDR3 runs to 11 residues. V shed 6 bases and J shed 5 bases, with 8 bases lying between them.

Concerning this clone itself: Other DNA sequences in the sample encode the same CDR3. The CDR3 region is CASSAQGSGNTIYF. DNA of the CDR3: TGTGCCAGCAGTGCACAGGGGTCCGGAAACACCATATATTTT. The chain combines TRBV2 with TRBJ1-3, with 7 bases fitting TRBD1. J gave up 4 bases and V 4 bases, and 4 bases lay outside the gene matches. Germline lookup yields CDR1 SNHLY and CDR2 FYNNEI. CDR3 size: 14 residues.

V is TRBV5-4 and J is TRBJ2-7; D gene ambiguous. The germline gives CDR1 SGHNT, CDR2 YYREEE (reference sequence). This CDR3 comprises 15 residues. Trimming cost V 4 bases and J 3 bases, with 17 bases left between them. The CDR3 spells CASSAGPVALYEQYF. CDR3 in DNA: TGTGCCAGCAGCGCCGGACCCGTCGCCCTCTACGAGCAGTACTTC.

This sequence joins TRBV7-9 and TRBJ2-3; D not resolved. This CDR3 has 15 amino acids. V lost 1 base, J lost 2 bases, and 10 bases lay in between. Per the germline V gene, CDR1 is SEHNR and CDR2 is FQNEAQ (reference sequence). The CDR3 DNA is TGTGCCAGCAGCTTAGGGGTCGGAACCACAGATACGCAGTATTTT. Translating it yields CASSLGVGTTDTQYF.

The genes are TRBV5-4 and TRBJ1-2, with D perhaps matching TRBD1 (5 bases). V lost 0 bases and J 1 base, leaving 10 bases between the germline ends. CDR3 length equals 15 residues. Germline CDR1 reads SGHNT; CDR2 reads YYREEE (reference sequence). The DNA for the CDR3 is TGTGCCAGCAGCTTGGGACTGGGGGATAACTATGGCTACACCTTC. Its translation is CASSLGLGDNYGYTF.

The chain has TRBV11-1 and TRBJ2-3; D unresolved. The CDR3 loop spans 16 amino acids. Germline V gene sequence: CDR1 SGHAT, CDR2 FQDESV (reference sequence). V was shortened by 0 bases and J by 0 bases, with 10 bases between the two germline ends. The DNA of the CDR3 is TGTGCCAGCAGCTTAGCGCAGGTTTCGAGCACAGATACGCAGTATTTT. It yields the protein CASSLAQVSSTDTQYF.

The chain employs TRBV29-1 and TRBJ1-1; tentatively, D is TRBD1 (6 bases). Germline values: CDR1 SQVTM, CDR2 ANQGSEA. The CDR3 spans 12 residues. V was trimmed by 7 bases and J by 6 bases, leaving 15 bases between them. CDR3 amino acids: CSALQGLAEAFF. CDR3 coding DNA: TGCAGCGCTCTACAGGGTCTGGCTGAAGCTTTCTTT.

This clone appeared once. J is TRBJ2-1 and V is TRBV5-6; D is unresolved. Trimming took 4 bases from V and 1 from J, leaving 15 bases between them. Germline-derived CDR1 and CDR2 are SGHDT and YYEEEE. This CDR3 is built from 16 residues. CDR3: CASSVPGSSSYNEQFF. In DNA form, the CDR3 reads TGTGCCAGCAGCGTACCTGGTTCCAGTTCCTACAATGAGCAGTTCTTC. Supplemented by reference TRBV5-6 and TRBJ2-1, the full variable domain reads DAGVTQSPTHLIKTRGQQVTLRCSPKSGHDTVSWYQQALGQGPQFIFQYYEEEERQRGNFPDRFSGHQFPNYSSELNVNALLLGDSALYLCASSVPGSSSYNEQFFGPGTRLTVL.

Concerning this clone: Other DNA sequences in this sample translate to the same CDR3. CDR3 sequence: CASSPGLAYEQYF. CDR3 coding DNA: TGTGCCAGCTCACCAGGGCTGGCCTACGAGCAGTACTTC. The V call is TRBV18, the J call TRBJ2-7; D unclear. The V gene's germline CDR1 is KGHSH and CDR2 LQKENI. The CDR3 covers 13 residues. The V and J ends lost 2 bases and 2 bases respectively, with 7 bases between them.

The V gene is TRBV19, the J gene TRBJ1-1, with TRBD1 as a possible D gene (5 bases). The CDR3 has 15 amino acids. Deletions cut 4 bases from V and 2 bases from J, with 14 bases between. CDR1 LNHDA and CDR2 SQIVND come from the germline V gene (reference sequence). CDR3 in amino acids: CASSKGQGSNTEAFF. In DNA form, the CDR3 reads TGTGCCAGTAGTAAGGGGCAGGGAAGTAACACTGAAGCTTTCTTT. Together with reference TRBV19 and TRBJ1-1, the CDR3 gives the full variable domain: DGGITQSPKYLFRKEGQNVTLSCEQNLNHDAMYWYRQDPGQGLRLIYYSQIVNDFQKGDIAEGYSVSREKKESFPLTVTSAQKNPTAFYLCASSKGQGSNTEAFFGQGTRLTVV.